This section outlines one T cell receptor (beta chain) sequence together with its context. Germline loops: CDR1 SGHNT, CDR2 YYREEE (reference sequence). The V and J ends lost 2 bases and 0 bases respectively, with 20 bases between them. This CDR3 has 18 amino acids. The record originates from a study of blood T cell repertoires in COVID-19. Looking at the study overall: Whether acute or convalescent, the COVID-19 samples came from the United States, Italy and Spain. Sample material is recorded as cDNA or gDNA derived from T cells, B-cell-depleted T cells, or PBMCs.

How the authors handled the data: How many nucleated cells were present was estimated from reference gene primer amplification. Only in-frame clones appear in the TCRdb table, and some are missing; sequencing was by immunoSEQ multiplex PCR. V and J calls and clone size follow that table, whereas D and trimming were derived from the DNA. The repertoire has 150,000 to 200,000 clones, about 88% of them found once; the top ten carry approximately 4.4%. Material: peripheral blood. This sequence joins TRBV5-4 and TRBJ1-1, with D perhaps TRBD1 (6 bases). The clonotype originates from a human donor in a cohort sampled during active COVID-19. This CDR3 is CASSFPRAGAGMNTEAFF. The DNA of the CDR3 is TGTGCCAGCAGCTTTCCCCGGGCAGGGGCTGGGATGAACACTGAAGCTTTCTTT.